The 5 T cell receptor beta chains listed next were all sequenced from one sample in a study of blood T cell repertoires in COVID-19. TCRdb keeps only in-frame clones here, not all; method: immunoSEQ multiplex PCR. This table has around 180,000 clones, more than 70% appearing once. The sequenced sample consisted of peripheral blood. The receptors stem from a man aged 40-50 years with active or convalescent COVID-19.

The chain is built from TRBV5-1 and TRBJ2-2; D perhaps matches TRBD2 (6 bases). Trimming removed 4 bases at V and 3 bases at J, with 13 bases between. The germline V gene encodes CDR1 SGHRS and CDR2 YFSETQ. This CDR3 is built from 15 residues. Here the CDR3 reads CASSPGGWDTGELFF. Written as DNA, the CDR3 is TGCGCCAGCAGCCCCGGGGGTTGGGACACCGGGGAGCTGTTTTTT.

This clone has a single count. The gene calls are TRBV9 and TRBJ2-1, with 12 bases matching TRBD2. The V gene end was trimmed by 3 bases and the J gene end by 3 bases; junction bases not matched to a gene: 4. The germline gives CDR1 SGDLS, CDR2 YYNGEE. The CDR3 covers 16 residues. The CDR3 DNA is TGTGCCAGCAGCGGACTAGCGGGGGCGCGCTACAATGAGCAGTTCTTC. Translated: CASSGLAGARYNEQFF.

V usage is TRBV19 and J usage is TRBJ1-4, with TRBD1 identical over 8 bases. The J segment lost 7 bases and the V segment lost 5 bases, leaving 12 bases of the junction unmatched. CDR1 is LNHDA and CDR2 is SQIVND in the germline V gene (reference sequence). The CDR3 sequence is 16 residues long. CDR3 coding DNA: TGTGCCAGTAGTGCAAGCTTGACAGGGGATAGTGAAAAACTGTTTTTT. Translating gives CASSASLTGDSEKLFF.

The chain employs TRBV7-9 and TRBJ1-5, with D perhaps matching TRBD1 (6 bases). CDR1 is SEHNR and CDR2 is FQNEAQ in the germline V gene (reference sequence). Trimming took 5 bases from V and 0 from J, leaving 8 bases between them. The CDR3 contains 14 residues. CDR3 in amino acids: CASSPDSSNQPQHF. CDR3 bases: TGTGCCAGCAGCCCGGACAGTAGCAATCAGCCCCAGCATTTT.

The CDR3, as DNA: TGTGCCAGCAGTGACGATGGGCAGGGAGGGTTGAACACTGAAGCTTTCTTT. Translated: CASSDDGQGGLNTEAFF. The genes are TRBV6-4 and TRBJ1-1; tentatively, D is TRBD1 (5 bases). V was shortened by 2 bases and J by 0 bases, with 16 bases between the two germline ends. The CDR3 contains 17 residues. Germline CDR1 and CDR2: MRHNA and SNTAGT.